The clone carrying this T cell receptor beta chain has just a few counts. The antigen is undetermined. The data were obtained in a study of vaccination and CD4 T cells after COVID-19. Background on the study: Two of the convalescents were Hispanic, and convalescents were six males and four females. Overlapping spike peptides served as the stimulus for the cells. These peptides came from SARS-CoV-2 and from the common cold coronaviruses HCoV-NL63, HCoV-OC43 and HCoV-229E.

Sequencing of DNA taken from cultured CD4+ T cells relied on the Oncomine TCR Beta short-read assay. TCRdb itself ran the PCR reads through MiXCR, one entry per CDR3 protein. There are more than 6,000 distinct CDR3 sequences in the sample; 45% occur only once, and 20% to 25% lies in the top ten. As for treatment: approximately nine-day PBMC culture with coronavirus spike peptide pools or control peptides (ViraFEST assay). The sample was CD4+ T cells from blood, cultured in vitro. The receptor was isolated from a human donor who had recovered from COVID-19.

CDR3 sequence: CSARDPTSGRASTDTQYF. CDR3 in DNA: TGCAGTGCTAGAGACCCCACTAGCGGGAGGGCTAGCACAGATACGCAGTATTTT. The rearrangement joins TRBV20-1 to TRBJ2-3; 13 bases map to TRBD2. J lost 0 bases, V lost 0 bases, and 6 bases had no gene match. CDR1 is DFQATT and CDR2 is SNEGSKA in the germline V gene (reference sequence). This CDR3 spans 18 amino acids.